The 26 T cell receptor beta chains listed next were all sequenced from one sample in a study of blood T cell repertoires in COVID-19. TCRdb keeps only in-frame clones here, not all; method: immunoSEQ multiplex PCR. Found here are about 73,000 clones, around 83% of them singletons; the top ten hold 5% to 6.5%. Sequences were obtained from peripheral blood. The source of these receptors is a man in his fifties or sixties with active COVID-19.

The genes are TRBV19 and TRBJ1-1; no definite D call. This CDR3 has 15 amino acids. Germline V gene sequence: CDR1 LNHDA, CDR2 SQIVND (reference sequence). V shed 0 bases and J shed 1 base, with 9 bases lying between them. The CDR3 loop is CASSIERAENTEAFF. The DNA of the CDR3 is TGTGCCAGTAGTATAGAGAGGGCTGAGAACACTGAAGCTTTCTTT.

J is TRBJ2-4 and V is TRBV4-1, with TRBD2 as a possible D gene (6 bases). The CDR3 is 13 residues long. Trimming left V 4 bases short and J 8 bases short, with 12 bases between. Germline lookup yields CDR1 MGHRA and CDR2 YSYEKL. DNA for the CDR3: TGCGCCAGCAGCCTAGACGGAGGGGACATTCAGTACTTC. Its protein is CASSLDGGDIQYF.

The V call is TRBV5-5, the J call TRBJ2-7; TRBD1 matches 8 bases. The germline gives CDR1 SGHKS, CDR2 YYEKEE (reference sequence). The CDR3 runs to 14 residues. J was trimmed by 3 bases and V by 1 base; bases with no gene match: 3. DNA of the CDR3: TGTGCCAGCAGCTTGCTAGGACAGGGCTACGAGCAGTACTTC. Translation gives CASSLLGQGYEQYF. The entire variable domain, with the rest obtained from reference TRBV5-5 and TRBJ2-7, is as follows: DAGVTQSPTHLIKTRGQQVTLRCSPISGHKSVSWYQQVLGQGPQFIFQYYEKEERGRGNFPDRFSARQFPNYSSELNVNALLLGDSALYLCASSLLGQGYEQYFGPGTRLTVT.

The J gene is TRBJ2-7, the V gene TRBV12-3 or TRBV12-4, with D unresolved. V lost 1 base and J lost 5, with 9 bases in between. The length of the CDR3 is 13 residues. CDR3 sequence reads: CASSLGQSNEQYF. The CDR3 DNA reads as TGTGCCAGCAGTTTAGGGCAGTCCAACGAGCAGTACTTC.

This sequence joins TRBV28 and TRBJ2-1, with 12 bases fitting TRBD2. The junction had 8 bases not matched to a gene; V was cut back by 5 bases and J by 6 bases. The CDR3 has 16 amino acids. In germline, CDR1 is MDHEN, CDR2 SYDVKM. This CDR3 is CASSPGGLAGINEQFF. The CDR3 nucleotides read TGTGCCAGCAGTCCCGGCGGACTAGCGGGAATCAATGAGCAGTTCTTC.

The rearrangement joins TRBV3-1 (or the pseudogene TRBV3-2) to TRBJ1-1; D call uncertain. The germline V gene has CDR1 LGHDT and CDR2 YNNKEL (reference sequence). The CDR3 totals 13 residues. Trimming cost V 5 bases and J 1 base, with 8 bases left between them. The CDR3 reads CASSFRENTEAFF. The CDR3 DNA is TGTGCCAGCAGCTTCCGGGAGAACACTGAAGCTTTCTTT.

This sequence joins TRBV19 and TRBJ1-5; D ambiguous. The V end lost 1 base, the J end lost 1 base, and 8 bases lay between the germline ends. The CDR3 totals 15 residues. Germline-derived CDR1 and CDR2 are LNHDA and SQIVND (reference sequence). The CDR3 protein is CASSIAPGSNQPQHF. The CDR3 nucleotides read TGTGCCAGTAGTATAGCTCCAGGAAGCAATCAGCCCCAGCATTTT. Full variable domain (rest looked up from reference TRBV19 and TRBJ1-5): DGGITQSPKYLFRKEGQNVTLSCEQNLNHDAMYWYRQDPGQGLRLIYYSQIVNDFQKGDIAEGYSVSREKKESFPLTVTSAQKNPTAFYLCASSIAPGSNQPQHFGDGTRLSIL.

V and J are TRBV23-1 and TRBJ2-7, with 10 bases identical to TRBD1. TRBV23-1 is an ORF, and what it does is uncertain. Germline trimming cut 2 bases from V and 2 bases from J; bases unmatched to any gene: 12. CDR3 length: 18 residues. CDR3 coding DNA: TGCGCCAGCAGTCAAATTGAAATCCCGGGACAGGGGACCTACGAGCAGTACTTC. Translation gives CASSQIEIPGQGTYEQYF.

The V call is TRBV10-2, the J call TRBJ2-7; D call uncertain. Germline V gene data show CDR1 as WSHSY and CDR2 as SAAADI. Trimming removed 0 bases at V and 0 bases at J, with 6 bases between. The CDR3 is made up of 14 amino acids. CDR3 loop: CASSESADSYEQYF. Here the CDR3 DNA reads TGCGCCAGCAGTGAGTCGGCAGACTCCTACGAGCAGTACTTC.

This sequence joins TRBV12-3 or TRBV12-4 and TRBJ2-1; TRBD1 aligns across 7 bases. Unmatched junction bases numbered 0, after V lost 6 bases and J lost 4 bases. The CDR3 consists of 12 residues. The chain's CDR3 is CASRTGYNEQFF. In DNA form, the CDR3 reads TGTGCCAGCAGGACAGGGTACAATGAGCAGTTCTTC.

The chain's CDR3 is CASSEGPGTEAFF. The CDR3 DNA follows: TGTGCCAGCAGTGAAGGCCCGGGGACTGAAGCTTTCTTT. The rearrangement links TRBV6-1 to TRBJ1-1; unclear D gene. The V end was cut by 1 base, the J end by 5 bases, with 8 bases between. In germline, CDR1 is MNHNS, CDR2 SASEGT. The CDR3 extends over 13 amino acids.

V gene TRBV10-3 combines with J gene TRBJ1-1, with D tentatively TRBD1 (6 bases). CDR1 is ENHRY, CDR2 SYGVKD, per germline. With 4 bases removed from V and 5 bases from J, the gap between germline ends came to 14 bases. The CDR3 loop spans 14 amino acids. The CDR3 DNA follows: TGTGCCATCAGTGCCAGGGGAACGGGAACTGAAGCTTTCTTT. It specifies CAISARGTGTEAFF.

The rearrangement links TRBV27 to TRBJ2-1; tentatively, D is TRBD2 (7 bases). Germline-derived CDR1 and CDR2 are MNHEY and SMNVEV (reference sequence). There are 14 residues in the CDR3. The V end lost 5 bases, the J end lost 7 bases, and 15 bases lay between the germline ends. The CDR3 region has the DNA TGTGCCAGCAGTCCAAATGGGGGGGCAAATGAGCAGTTCTTC. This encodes CASSPNGGANEQFF.

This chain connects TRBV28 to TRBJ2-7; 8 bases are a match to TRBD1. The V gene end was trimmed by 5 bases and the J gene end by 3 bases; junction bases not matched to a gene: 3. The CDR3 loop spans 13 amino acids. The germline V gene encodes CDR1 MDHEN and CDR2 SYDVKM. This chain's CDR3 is CASSQTGGYEQYF. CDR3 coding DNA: TGTGCCAGCAGTCAAACAGGGGGCTACGAGCAGTACTTC.

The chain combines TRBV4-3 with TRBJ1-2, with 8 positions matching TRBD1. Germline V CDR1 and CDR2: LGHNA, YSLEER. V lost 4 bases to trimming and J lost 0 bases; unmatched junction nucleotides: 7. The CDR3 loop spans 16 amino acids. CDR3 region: CASSRDDRGPNYGYTF. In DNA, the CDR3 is TGCGCCAGCAGCCGAGACGACAGGGGCCCTAACTATGGCTACACCTTC.

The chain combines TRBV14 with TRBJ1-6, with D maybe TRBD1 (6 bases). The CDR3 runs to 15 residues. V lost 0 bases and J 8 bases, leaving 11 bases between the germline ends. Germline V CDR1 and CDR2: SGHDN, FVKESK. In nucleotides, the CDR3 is TGTGCCAGCAGCCAAGATTTGGACAGCGATTCACCCCTCCACTTT. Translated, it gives CASSQDLDSDSPLHF.

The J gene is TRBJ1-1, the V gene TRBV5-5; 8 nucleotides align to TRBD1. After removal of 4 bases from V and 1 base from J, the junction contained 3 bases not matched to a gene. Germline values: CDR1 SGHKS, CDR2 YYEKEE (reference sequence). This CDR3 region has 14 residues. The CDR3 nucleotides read TGTGCCAGCAGCCCCACAGGGGGGAACACTGAAGCTTTCTTT. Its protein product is CASSPTGGNTEAFF.

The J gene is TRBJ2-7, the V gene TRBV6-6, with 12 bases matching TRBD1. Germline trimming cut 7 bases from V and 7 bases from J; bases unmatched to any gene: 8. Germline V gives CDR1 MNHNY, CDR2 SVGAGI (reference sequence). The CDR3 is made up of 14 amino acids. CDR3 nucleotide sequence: TGTGCCAGCACCGGGGGACAGGGGGCAGGGGAGCAGTACTTC. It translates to CASTGGQGAGEQYF.

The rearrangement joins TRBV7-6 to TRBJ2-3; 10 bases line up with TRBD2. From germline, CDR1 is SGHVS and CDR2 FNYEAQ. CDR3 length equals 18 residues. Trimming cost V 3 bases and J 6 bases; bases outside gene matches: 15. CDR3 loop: CASSLRASGGLVRDTQYF. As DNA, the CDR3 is TGTGCCAGCAGCTTGAGGGCTAGCGGGGGCCTCGTGAGGGATACGCAGTATTTT.

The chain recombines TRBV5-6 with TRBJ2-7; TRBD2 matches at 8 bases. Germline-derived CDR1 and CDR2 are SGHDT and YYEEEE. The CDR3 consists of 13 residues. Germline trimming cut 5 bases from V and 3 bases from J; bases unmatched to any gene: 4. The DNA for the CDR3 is TGTGCCAGCAGACGAGCGGGAGTCTACGAGCAGTACTTC. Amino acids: CASRRAGVYEQYF.

CDR3 region: CASSPTGVEQFF. Written as DNA, the CDR3 is TGTGCCAGCAGCCCAACAGGGGTTGAGCAGTTCTTC. The V gene is TRBV7-9, the J gene TRBJ2-1, with TRBD1 matching 7 bases. The V segment lost 5 bases and the J segment 9 bases; nucleotides outside the gene matches: 4. The CDR3 is 12 amino acids. The germline V gene encodes CDR1 SEHNR and CDR2 FQNEAQ (reference sequence).

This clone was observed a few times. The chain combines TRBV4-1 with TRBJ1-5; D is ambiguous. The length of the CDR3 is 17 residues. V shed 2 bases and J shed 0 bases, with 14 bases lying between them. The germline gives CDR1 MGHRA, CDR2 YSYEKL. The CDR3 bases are TGCGCCAGCAGCCAAAAGCCCCCTCCCGATAGCAATCAGCCCCAGCATTTT. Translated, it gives CASSQKPPPDSNQPQHF.

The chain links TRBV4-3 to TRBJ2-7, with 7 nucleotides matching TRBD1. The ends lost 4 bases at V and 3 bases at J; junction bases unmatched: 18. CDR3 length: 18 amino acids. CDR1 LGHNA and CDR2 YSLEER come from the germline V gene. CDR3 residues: CASSREWDRRAPNYEQYF. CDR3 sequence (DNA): TGCGCCAGCAGCCGCGAATGGGACAGACGGGCCCCAAACTACGAGCAGTACTTC.

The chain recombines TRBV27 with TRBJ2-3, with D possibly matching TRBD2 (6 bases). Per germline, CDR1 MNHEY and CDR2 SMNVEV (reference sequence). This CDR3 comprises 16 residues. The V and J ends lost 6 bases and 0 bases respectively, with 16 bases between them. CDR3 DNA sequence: TGTGCCAGCAGGCCCAGGGCGGGACGTAGCACAGATACGCAGTATTTT. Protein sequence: CASRPRAGRSTDTQYF.

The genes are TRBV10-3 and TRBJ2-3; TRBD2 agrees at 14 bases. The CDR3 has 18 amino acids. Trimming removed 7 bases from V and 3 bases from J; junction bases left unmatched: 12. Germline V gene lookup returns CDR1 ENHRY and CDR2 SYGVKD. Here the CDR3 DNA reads TGTGCCATCAAGCTCGGGACTAGCGGGGGCCTGGGGACAGATACGCAGTATTTT. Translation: CAIKLGTSGGLGTDTQYF.

DNA for the CDR3: TGCGCCAGCAGCTCGCCCGAGGGACAGGGCTTCACCGGGGAGCTGTTTTTT. Translating gives CASSSPEGQGFTGELFF. This chain links TRBV5-1 with TRBJ2-2; 9 nucleotides line up with TRBD1. Losses at the gene ends were 3 bases for V and 4 bases for J; bases not matched to a gene: 10. CDR1 is SGHRS and CDR2 is YFSETQ in the germline V gene. This CDR3 is 17 amino acids long.